This TCR beta chain was sequenced during a study of cytomegalovirus exposure and HLA in healthy donors (dated by TCRdb to about 2017). About the investigation overall: An earlier analysis of approximately 600 of the donors reported approximately 270 Gb of sequence data and 100 million to 140 million unique TCR beta sequences from 150 million to 200 million T cells. A later genetic analysis took genome-wide SNP genotypes for about 55% of the roughly 670 donors and used that subset as a discovery cohort. Rather than drawing on any new phenotypic data, the later analysis identified candidate immune exposures from TCR beta sequences and the way those sequences occurred across donors. An early release covering around 630 HLA-typed donors comprised 300 to 350 gigabases of sequencing data and about 90 million unique TCR sequences. High-throughput TCR immunosequencing, statistical association of individual TCRs with disease status, and machine learning were combined to predict cytomegalovirus infection status. The study aimed to test whether signatures of past pathogen exposure could be identified by cataloging public T cell receptors. Of the approximately 370 genotyped donors, approximately 80% were placed in the genetic ancestry cluster associated with self-reported Caucasian donors. The number of donors typed differed by locus, with 629-630 for A, B, C, DRB1 and DQB1, around 500 for DQA1, over 600 for DPA1, and roughly 450 for DPB1. All discovery cohort repertoires had been generated using a single sequencing platform. Alongside the repertoire data, information on donor age, sex, ethnicity and CMV serostatus was compiled. Along with the approximately 650-subject first cohort, a separate validation cohort of 120 different subjects was used. To study patterns of TCR occurrence, a later analysis re-analyzed previously published TCR beta repertoires from hundreds of donors and added high-resolution HLA genotyping. An earlier analysis of approximately 630 of the donors applied high-throughput TCR beta sequencing to assess whether each TCR beta V gene segment acted as functional or pseudogenic. The study used immunosequencing to profile the T cell repertoires of 670 or so subjects and linked those repertoires to cytomegalovirus serostatus. Class I and class II HLA loci were covered by the typing at four-digit resolution. Across 300 to 500 genotyped donors of the cohort, an average of about 240,000 unique TCR beta nucleotide sequences per donor were sequenced, and roughly a sixth of those sequences were non-productive. Several DR-DQ haplotypes were treated as single units for association and clustering because of strong linkage in the cohort.

The library was generated by the immunoSEQ multiplex PCR assay. For the multiplex PCR, a mixture combining 60 forward primers for TCR Vbeta segments and 13 reverse primers for TCR Jbeta segments was used. Amplification of the CDR3 region of rearranged TCR beta genes was performed with a multiplex PCR assay on genomic DNA. The Illumina HiSeq System was used to sequence the amplified TCR beta libraries as 87-base-pair reads. On the authors' methods: A later analysis counted 75 million to 100 million unique TCR beta chains across the 670 or so repertoires, and 10 million to 12 million of these chains were shared by at least two donors. Raw reads were error-corrected and collapsed into unique sequences with a nearest-neighbor algorithm that merged closely related sequences to remove PCR and sequencing errors. To assign V, D and J gene segments, CDR3 sequences were aligned to IMGT reference sequences. For a sequence to be retained, a match of at least six nucleotides to both a V gene segment and a J gene segment was required. Rearrangements were called productive when the CDR3 lacked stop codons and stayed in frame with V and J; all others were non-productive. CDR3 was defined according to IMGT convention as the region running from the second conserved V-encoded cysteine to the conserved J-encoded phenylalanine. In an earlier analysis of some 550 of the donors, sequences lacking an unambiguous match to a single V gene segment were excluded. An earlier analysis of approximately 590 of the donors classified V segments as functional when productive rearrangements were above 56.7% and as segregating when the standard deviation between donors was above 5%. A statistical classification framework was developed to diagnose cytomegalovirus status using the catalog of TCR beta chain sequences. A later analysis assigned V and J genes by comparing TCR nucleotide sequences with IMGT/GENE-DB human TR gene sequences. In a later analysis, CDR3 sequences and most-parsimonious VDJ recombination scenarios were assigned using the TCRdist pipeline. A later analysis defined each TCR beta chain by its CDR3 amino acid sequence plus V-gene family, and excluded reads lacking a unique V-gene family. A later analysis removed 450 to 600 highly shared, low-generation-probability nucleotide sequences to deal with suspected cross-contamination and a sequencing artifact. A later analysis calculated a clonal expansion index for each public chain from normalized within-repertoire ranks of inferred template counts. Generation probabilities in a later analysis came from a VDJ recombination model fitted to out-of-frame rearrangements, and those results were checked against IGoR. In a later analysis, TCR-TCR, TCR-HLA and TCR-CMV co-occurrence was scored with hypergeometric tests, and a repertoire-size bias correction was applied to TCR pairs. A later analysis estimated false discovery rates by permuting HLA or CMV assignments 20 times. In a later analysis, co-occurring TCRs were grouped using DBSCAN, with TCRdist sequence similarity added in when clustering inside HLA-allele-positive subsets. Co-occurrence clustering excluded repertoires with fewer than 30,000 or more than 120,000 public chains, plus five with anomalous nucleotide sharing. In its TCRdb copy, this immuneACCESS table keeps in-frame sequences only and misses some clones. Where compared with another copy, unresolved V genes explain less than half of these, and the others have no known cause. For V, J and clone size, that table is used; D and trimming come from the DNA. This sample's records show about 31,000 clones. About 5% of the sample goes to the ten largest clones.

After removal of 1 base from V and 2 bases from J, the junction retains 6 bases not matched to a gene. CDR1 and CDR2 are drawn from the germline V gene (reference sequence): SEHNR, FQNEAQ. The CDR3 has 17 amino acids, counting the end cysteine and phenylalanine. Just CDR3 DNA is preserved here, 51 bases in frame from base 1. In total, roughly 710 healthy bone marrow donors made up the cohort. Cohort members were all nominally healthy when sampled, although unrecorded immune exposures were likely present. The donor tested CMV seronegative, placing the donor among the 350 or so seronegative members of the cohort. A peripheral blood sample was provided by each donor, and peripheral blood mononuclear cells were used for TCR beta sequencing. The Qiagen DNeasy Blood Extraction Kit was used to extract genomic DNA from the blood cell samples. With regard to this clone: Its target antigen remains unknown.

Study-wide conclusions, independent of this receptor: Compared with equally common non-associated chains, HLA-associated TCR beta chains in a later analysis were more clonally expanded and had lower generation probabilities. According to a later analysis, parvovirus B19, influenza, CMV and Epstein-Barr virus appeared linked to several top co-occurrence clusters. V-gene and J-gene trimming of TCR beta chains was associated with a missense DCLRE1C variant in a later genetic analysis, and the association was replicated in an independent cohort. In a later analysis, TCR association rates were found to vary across HLA loci, with the most associated TCRs seen for DRB1 alleles and the fewest for HLA-C alleles. A further reported finding was that TCR beta sequences accurately predicted the HLA-A and HLA-B alleles for most subjects in the first cohort. CMV serostatus was the only immune exposure information available for the cohort. In an earlier analysis of approximately 590 of the donors, most TCR beta V segments were observed in productive rearrangements about 87% or about 30% of the time, broadly matching IMGT annotations. Assigning TCR associations to individual alleles was difficult when HLA alleles, especially DR and DQ, strongly co-occurred. The cohort was sequenced for TCR beta chains only, and without alpha or paired-chain data the features that could be detected were limited. Three of the identified cytomegalovirus-associated TCR beta chains were confirmed in vitro to be specific for cytomegalovirus antigens. Correlated functional status among segregating V segments might be attributable to linkage disequilibrium, but an unknown experimental factor could not be ruled out. According to a later genetic analysis, donors in an Asian-associated ancestry cluster had fewer N-insertions in productive TCRs than the approximately 650-donor mean. Roughly uniform sequencing depth across donors was assumed in presence/absence analyses, although this assumption may not hold. Across donors, most TCR sequences were observed very rarely, whereas some public TCRs were present in many individuals. Cytomegalovirus status was reported to be diagnosed by the classifier with high specificity and sensitivity in both the original and validation cohorts. Most CMV-associated TCR beta chains appeared to be HLA-restricted in a later analysis, and the HLA associations seemed to be driven largely by CMV exposure. The sequencing pipeline was judged likely to have produced a cluster of highly shared sequence variants as a technical artifact. According to the authors, the approach could potentially be generalized to other disease states and immunological phenotypes. Some IMGT-functional V segments, including TRBV6-2 and TRBV6-3, could not be told apart with the 87-base-pair reads, so those segments were excluded. Seventeen rarely observed V segments, including chromosome 9 orphons, were excluded from the earlier analysis of several hundred of the donors because counts were too low. In the study, around 160 TCR beta chains were listed as associated with cytomegalovirus. A later analysis associated roughly 17,000 TCR beta sequences with specific HLA alleles at a false discovery rate of 0.05. HLA typing was unavailable for some donors at each locus, so association tests used only the typed subset.

The chain links TRBV7-9 with TRBJ2-5; a stretch of 11 junction bases matches TRBD2. Source material: PBMCs. The source of this sequence is a female donor in good health and CMV-seronegative. The bases read TGTGCCAGCAGCTTAGAGTGGGGACTAGCGGATCAAGAGACCCAGTACTTC. Its amino acids are CASSLEWGLADQETQYF.